This T cell receptor (beta chain) is drawn from a study of blood T cells in healthy people across ages. Study details: Template switching captured about one barcoded beta molecule per two T cells.

Study-level points and caveats: Diversity was estimated from one million T cells, and these estimates were considered underestimates.

This clonotype was recorded at least ten times. The antigen is unknown. A second PCR of 7 to 11 cycles used a sample-barcoded 5' primer and a J-beta primer mix. TCRdb redid the calling of the 5' RACE reads with MiXCR, one entry per CDR3 protein. The sample shows about 730,000 distinct CDR3 sequences, roughly 47% of them seen only once. Peripheral blood, about 9.3 milliliters per donor, was collected. This CDR3 has 15 residues. After removal of 6 bases from V and 5 bases from J, the junction contained 9 bases not matched to a gene. The germline gives CDR1 MNHEY, CDR2 SMNVEV (reference sequence). Sequenced input: blood. The TCR sequence derives from a woman aged 55-69 years in good health. V and J are TRBV27 and TRBJ2-3; 9 bases align to TRBD1. CDR3 residues: CASSPGGQGGDTQYF. In DNA form, the CDR3 reads TGTGCCAGCAGCCCCGGGGGACAGGGTGGAGATACGCAGTATTTT.